In this sample, the clone carrying this T cell receptor (beta chain) turned up a few times. Its target is unknown. The data derive from a study of beta chain features in type 1 diabetes. Regarding the study as a whole: In all four CD4+ subsets, TCRB CDR3 length was significantly, moderately reduced in type 1 diabetes.

Germline CDR1 is MNHNY and CDR2 is SVGAGI (reference sequence). The V and J ends lost 8 bases and 5 bases respectively, with 13 bases between them. CDR3 length: 13 amino acids. Expressed TCRB transcripts were sequenced after all isolated RNA was converted to cDNA. Sequenced by immunoSEQ multiplex PCR; TCRdb stores in-frame clones only, minus some. This table holds about 180,000 clones, less than 9.5% found once. Sample: central memory CD4+ T cells from blood. This sequence was found in a woman in her 40s with type 1 diabetes. The rearrangement joins TRBV6-6 to TRBJ1-5, with D perhaps matching TRBD1 (6 bases). The chain's CDR3 is CASGAGGYQPQHF. As DNA, the CDR3 is TGTGCCAGCGGGGCGGGGGGCTATCAGCCCCAGCATTTT.